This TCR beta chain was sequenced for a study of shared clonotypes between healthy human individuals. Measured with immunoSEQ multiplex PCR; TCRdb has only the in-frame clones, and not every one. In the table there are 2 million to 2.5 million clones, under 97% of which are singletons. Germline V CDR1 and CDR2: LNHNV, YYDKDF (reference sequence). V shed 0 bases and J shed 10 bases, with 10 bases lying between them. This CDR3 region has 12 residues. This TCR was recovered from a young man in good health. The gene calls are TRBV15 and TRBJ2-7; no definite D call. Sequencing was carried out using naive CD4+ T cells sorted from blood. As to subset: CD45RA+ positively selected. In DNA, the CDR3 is TGTGCCACCAGCAGAGATAAGGGATATCAGTACTTC. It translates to CATSRDKGYQYF.